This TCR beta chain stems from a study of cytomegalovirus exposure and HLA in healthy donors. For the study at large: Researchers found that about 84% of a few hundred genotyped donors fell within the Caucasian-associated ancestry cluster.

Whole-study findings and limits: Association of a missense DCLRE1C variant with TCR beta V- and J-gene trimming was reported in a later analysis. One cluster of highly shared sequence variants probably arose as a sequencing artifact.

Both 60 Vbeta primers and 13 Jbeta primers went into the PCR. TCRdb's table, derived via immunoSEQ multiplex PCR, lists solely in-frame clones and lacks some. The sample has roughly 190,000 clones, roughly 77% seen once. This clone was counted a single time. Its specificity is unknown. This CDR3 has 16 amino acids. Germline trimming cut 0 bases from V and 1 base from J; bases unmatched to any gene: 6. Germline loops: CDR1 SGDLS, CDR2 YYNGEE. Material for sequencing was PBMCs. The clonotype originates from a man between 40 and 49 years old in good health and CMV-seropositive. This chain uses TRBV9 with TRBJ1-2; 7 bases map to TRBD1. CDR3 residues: CASSVGGTANNYGYTF. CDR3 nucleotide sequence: TGTGCCAGCAGCGTAGGGGGGACAGCCAATAACTATGGCTACACCTTC.